Listed here is a single T cell receptor (beta chain). Its target is unknown. This sample is drawn from a study of cytotoxic CD8 clonotypes in ibrutinib-treated CLL. Study-level information: Once treatment had gone on for a median of around eleven months, range 6 to 36, response samples were drawn. General study points: Rising at ibrutinib response, clonality subsequently fell back toward baseline at progression. Pretreatment clonality was elevated relative to age-matched healthy donors and paralleled circulating CD8+ T-cell counts. For progressing versus sustained-remission patients, sampling times were not the same.

Generated by immunoSEQ multiplex PCR, the TCRdb table keeps only in-frame clones and is missing some. The data show about 310,000 clones, about 77% seen once. This CDR3 has 13 residues. Germline lookup yields CDR1 ENHRY and CDR2 SYGVKD. The V end was cut by 4 bases, the J end by 2 bases, with 5 bases between. J is TRBJ1-4 and V is TRBV10-3; D is ambiguous. This TCR came from a human donor with chronic lymphocytic leukemia. Sequencing was performed on PBMCs, taken before ibrutinib treatment. As DNA, the CDR3 is TGTGCCATCAGTGCGAATACTAATGAAAAACTGTTTTTT. Protein sequence: CAISANTNEKLFF.